This TCR beta chain originates from a study of vaccination effects on CD4 cells after COVID-19. Across the whole study: After the second dose, samples were taken at median day 72.

With respect to this clone: Its antigen is undetermined.

Broader study findings: Vaccine- and infection-induced clones showed marked clonal contraction late following vaccination. Nearly all vaccine-induced clones in healthy recipients recognized only SARS-CoV-2.

Data came from immunoSEQ multiplex PCR; TCRdb stores just in-frame clones and leaves some out. The sample includes 40,000 to 45,000 clones, around 73% of them seen just once. Germline CDR1 is MGHRA and CDR2 is YSYEKL. The ends were cut back, 4 bases at V and 0 bases at J, with 16 bases in the middle. The CDR3 is 17 residues long. Cells that had been cultured for roughly 9 days were the source of isolated CD4+ T cells. Participants each got two BNT162b2 or mRNA-1273 vaccine doses. This material consisted of CD4+ T cells from PBMCs cultured without peptide, taken after COVID-19 vaccination. The chain couples TRBV4-1 to TRBJ2-4; no definite D call. This receptor was taken from a human donor who received a COVID-19 vaccine. The DNA for the CDR3 is TGCGCCAGCAGCCCAACACCAGACGCTATAGCCAAAAACATTCAGTACTTC. Translated: CASSPTPDAIAKNIQYF.